The rows below give T cell receptor beta chains drawn from one sample of a study of Ad26.COV2.S vaccination and SARS-CoV-2 variants. Repertoires were generated with immunoSEQ multiplex PCR, while TCRdb's copy carries only in-frame clones and drops some. Among about 350,000 clones listed, about 90% were seen once. Sample: peripheral blood, taken after recovery from COVID-19. Every receptor here comes from a human donor who had recovered from COVID-19. Both conserved end residues are part of each CDR3.

v_gene,j_gene,CDR3aa
TRBV24-1,TRBJ2-7,CATSDLRAQLYEQYF
TRBV10-1,TRBJ2-1,CASSEYQMGSSYNEQFF
TRBV27,TRBJ1-6,CASSLRGTAPTSNSPLHF
TRBV7-9,TRBJ1-2,CASSWSLGADGYTF
TRBV6-2/TRBV6-3,TRBJ1-1,CASSYRQGDTEAFF
TRBV7-7,TRBJ2-1,CASSLGTNPSYNEQFF
TRBV6-6,TRBJ1-1,CASKIGQDEAFF
TRBV10-2,TRBJ1-2,CASSEPATYGYTF
TRBV11-2,TRBJ1-1,CASSPGRNTEAFF
TRBV6-6,TRBJ1-2,CASSYGVGGFYGYTF
TRBV11-1,TRBJ1-5,CASSPSSGDNQPQHF
TRBV7-2,TRBJ2-7,CASSPRGGASGSSGEQYF
TRBV6-5,TRBJ1-1,CANYDRENTEAFF
TRBV6-4,TRBJ1-4,CASSPSNEKLFF
TRBV6-5,TRBJ1-4,CASSYRTGREKLFF
TRBV7-5,TRBJ1-1,CARSYRSGGGTEAFF
TRBV6-5,TRBJ1-5,CASETGGSNQPQHF
TRBV27,TRBJ1-5,CASRQADDSNQPQHF
TRBV7-2,TRBJ1-1,CASSRRQANTEAFF
TRBV12-5,TRBJ1-3,CASGMRDSFSGNTIYF
TRBV12-3/TRBV12-4,TRBJ1-3,CASSFSGNTIYF
TRBV28,TRBJ1-6,CASGIPGGLTPLHF
TRBV7-9,TRBJ1-2,CASSLGGNGYTF
TRBV7-6,TRBJ1-1,CASSPYRAEAFF
TRBV13,TRBJ1-3,CASSLRVSGNTIYF
TRBV2,TRBJ1-6,CASSVVGGNSPLHF
TRBV5-6,TRBJ1-5,CASSLTVGQVESNQPQHF
TRBV5-5,TRBJ1-5,CASSPGVAVLQPQHF
TRBV18,TRBJ1-6,CASSPPGQALTLHF
TRBV10-3,TRBJ2-1,CAITFGDGNEQFF
TRBV7-2,TRBJ1-3,CASSLGGQGGNTIYF
TRBV3-1/TRBV3-2,TRBJ2-5,CASSPSLGTQYF
TRBV6-6,TRBJ2-4,CASSQGRGRNIQYF
TRBV12-3/TRBV12-4,TRBJ2-7,CASSGPSAQQYF
TRBV27,TRBJ2-1,CASKPTGANEQFF
TRBV5-4,TRBJ2-1,CASSLISGEQFF
TRBV15,TRBJ1-5,CATSGHGTGYPNQPQHF
TRBV5-4,TRBJ1-1,CASSLISRATEAFF
TRBV6-5,TRBJ2-7,CASSYSNAGDSYEQYF
TRBV6-5,TRBJ2-7,CASRKQGAYEQYF
TRBV7-7,TRBJ2-2,CASSLKQGTGELFF
TRBV27,TRBJ1-1,CASSLKGASEAFF
TRBV23-1,TRBJ2-5,CASSQIKCRVARETQYF
TRBV6-6,TRBJ2-3,CASSYSIGGGTHTQYF
TRBV5-1,TRBJ1-4,CASSPGRDNEKLFF
TRBV3-1/TRBV3-2,TRBJ1-2,CASSQDPRVSGTDNGYTF
TRBV11-1,TRBJ1-4,CASTTLLWKKEKLFF
TRBV7-9,TRBJ1-1,CASSRGAGAEAFF
TRBV11-2,TRBJ1-2,CASSPWGGDYGYTF
TRBV28,TRBJ1-4,CASRRQGATNEKLFF
TRBV13,TRBJ2-7,CASSLGGDEQYF
TRBV5-6,TRBJ1-3,CASSLRGLDTIYF
TRBV4-3,TRBJ2-1,CASSQEGTPNEQFF
TRBV24-1,TRBJ1-3,CATRDSDLHSGNTIYF
TRBV5-4,TRBJ1-2,CASSLDRAGYTF